These T cell receptor beta chains were read from a single sample in a study of T cell repertoires in cytomegalovirus infection. TCRdb reprocessed the reads via MiXCR and lists one record per CDR3 protein. The sample records roughly 230,000 distinct CDR3 sequences, about 17% being singletons. Specimen: CD8+ T cells from PBMCs. The receptors originated from a human donor in good health (CMV status not recorded). Some clones in this sample may be carry-over from other donors' samples. The CDR3 runs from the conserved cysteine through the conserved F or W. D genes are given only for firm matches. Clone size is shown for a subset of rows, as once, few, many or a class of expanded clone.

>TRBV10-3|TRBD2|few|TRBJ2-2
CAISELGRRTSVWGNTGELFF
TGTGCCATCAGTGAGTTAGGGAGAAGGACTAGCGTGTGGGGGAACACCGGGGAGCTGTTTTTT
>TRBV28|-|few|TRBJ1-2
CASSKPTWGGYTF
TGTGCCAGCAGTAAACCAACCTGGGGGGGCTACACCTTC
>TRBV6-2/TRBV6-3|-|few|TRBJ2-2
CASDTGSGELFF
TGTGCCAGCGACACAGGGTCCGGGGAGCTGTTTTTT
>TRBV6-1|-|-|TRBJ1-6
CASSLGEFGSPLHF
TGTGCCAGCAGCCTTGGGGAATTCGGTTCACCCCTCCACTTT
>TRBV12-3/TRBV12-4|-|few|TRBJ2-1
CASRPGHDNEQFF
TGTGCCAGCAGACCGGGACATGACAATGAGCAGTTCTTC
>TRBV6-2/TRBV6-3|TRBD1|few|TRBJ2-5
CASSNPGQGIQETQYF
TGTGCCAGCAGTAATCCGGGACAGGGTATCCAAGAGACCCAGTACTTC
>TRBV20-1|-|-|TRBJ2-3
CSATIAVGTDTQYF
TGCAGTGCTACAATAGCGGTGGGCACAGATACGCAGTATTTT
>TRBV7-3|-|-|TRBJ2-2
CASSRTDSNTGELFF
TGTGCCAGCAGCCGGACAGATTCGAACACCGGGGAGCTGTTTTTT
>TRBV19|-|-|TRBJ2-1
CASSIIPLGVNEQFF
TGTGCCAGTAGTATTATCCCGCTCGGGGTAAATGAGCAGTTCTTC
>TRBV4-2|TRBD1|many|TRBJ1-2
CASSQGTGVDYGYTF
TGTGCCAGCAGCCAAGGGACAGGGGTCGACTATGGCTACACCTTC
>TRBV6-1|TRBD2|many|TRBJ2-1
CASSEPGLGGYNEQFF
TGTGCCAGCAGTGAACCGGGACTAGGGGGCTACAATGAGCAGTTCTTC
>TRBV12-3/TRBV12-4|-|few|TRBJ2-7
CASRGKDSYEQYF
TGTGCCAGCCGGGGCAAGGACTCCTACGAGCAGTACTTC
>TRBV25-1|-|-|TRBJ2-3
CASSEYWRGSKDTQYF
TGTGCCAGCAGTGAATATTGGAGGGGGAGTAAAGATACGCAGTATTTT
>TRBV7-9|TRBD1|few|TRBJ2-1
CASSRTGSPYNEQFF
TGTGCCAGCAGTCGGACAGGGAGTCCCTACAATGAGCAGTTCTTC
>TRBV6-5|-|many|TRBJ2-3
CASSYFVRGTDTQYF
TGTGCCAGCAGTTACTTCGTAAGGGGCACAGATACGCAGTATTTT
>TRBV28|TRBD2|-|TRBJ2-5
CASSFGLAGAETQYF
TGTGCCAGCAGTTTCGGGCTAGCGGGGGCAGAGACCCAGTACTTC
>TRBV4-1|-|few|TRBJ2-2
CASSHPDRNTGELFF
TGCGCCAGCAGTCACCCTGACAGGAACACCGGGGAGCTGTTTTTT
>TRBV6-5|-|-|TRBJ2-7
CASSFTGTPVGEQYF
TGTGCCAGCAGTTTCACCGGGACCCCGGTTGGGGAGCAGTACTTC
>TRBV7-2|TRBD2|many|TRBJ2-2
CASSLIGTTSGFTGELFF
TGTGCCAGCAGCTTAATAGGGACTACTAGCGGGTTCACCGGGGAGCTGTTTTTT
>TRBV28|-|few|TRBJ1-6
CASRHQGDVIPYNSPLHF
TGTGCCAGCAGACATCAGGGAGACGTTATCCCCTATAATTCACCCCTCCACTTT
>TRBV14|-|many|TRBJ1-1
CASSQWKVRGTEAFF
TGTGCCAGCAGCCAATGGAAGGTCCGAGGCACTGAAGCTTTCTTT
>TRBV7-6|-|many|TRBJ2-2
CASSPLARRGELFF
TGTGCCAGCAGCCCCCTGGCCCGAAGGGGGGAGCTGTTTTTT
>TRBV28|TRBD1|few|TRBJ1-1
CASSLWGTGPDTEAFF
TGTGCCAGCAGTTTATGGGGGACAGGGCCGGACACTGAAGCTTTCTTT
>TRBV7-2|-|many|TRBJ2-7
CASSLVSPREQYF
TGTGCCAGCAGCTTAGTTTCTCCCAGGGAGCAGTACTTC
>TRBV5-6|-|many|TRBJ1-1
CASSLDIGTEAFF
TGTGCCAGCAGCTTAGACATCGGAACTGAAGCTTTCTTT
>TRBV28|-|many|TRBJ2-1
CASSSPTRDLHFTYNEQFF
TGTGCCAGCAGTTCGCCCACCCGGGACTTACACTTCACCTACAATGAGCAGTTCTTC
>TRBV7-6|-|-|TRBJ2-1
CASSGGTSLSNEQFF
TGTGCCAGCAGCGGCGGGACATCCCTCTCCAATGAGCAGTTCTTC
>TRBV6-2/TRBV6-3|-|-|TRBJ1-2
CASTRLAEPLDGYTF
TGTGCCAGCACCCGTTTGGCAGAACCGTTAGATGGCTACACCTTC
>TRBV2|TRBD1|few|TRBJ2-7
CASSGDRVSYEQYF
TGTGCCAGCAGCGGGGACAGGGTGTCATACGAGCAGTACTTC
>TRBV6-5|TRBD2|many|TRBJ2-3
CASSYGTSGRTDTQYF
TGTGCCAGCAGTTACGGGACTAGCGGTAGAACAGATACGCAGTATTTT
>TRBV7-9|TRBD1|many|TRBJ2-3
CASSLALRQGRVTDTQYF
TGTGCCAGCAGCTTAGCCCTGCGACAGGGTCGAGTGACAGATACGCAGTATTTT
>TRBV3-1|TRBD2|-|TRBJ2-5
CASSSRTSGAETQYF
TGTGCCAGCAGCTCCCGGACTAGCGGGGCTGAGACCCAGTACTTC
>TRBV7-2|TRBD1|many|TRBJ2-1
CASHSDRPNEQFF
TGTGCCAGCCACTCGGACAGGCCTAATGAGCAGTTCTTC
>TRBV20-1|-|many|TRBJ1-2
CSARAPRGGNYGYTF
TGCAGTGCTAGAGCGCCCCGCGGGGGGAACTATGGCTACACCTTC
>TRBV7-2|TRBD1|-|TRBJ2-7
CTSSPDRAVDEQYF
TGTACCAGCAGCCCGGACAGGGCGGTGGACGAGCAGTACTTC
>TRBV7-8|-|-|TRBJ1-2
CASSLAIRRGTNYGYTF
TGTGCCAGCAGCTTAGCGATTCGTCGGGGTACTAACTATGGCTACACCTTC
>TRBV29-1|-|-|TRBJ1-4
CSVQDSKATNEKLFF
TGCAGCGTACAGGACAGTAAAGCAACTAATGAAAAACTGTTTTTT
>TRBV4-2|TRBD1|-|TRBJ1-2
CASSQDPGQGDGYTF
TGTGCCAGCAGCCAAGATCCGGGACAGGGTGATGGCTACACCTTC
>TRBV6-2/TRBV6-3|TRBD2|-|TRBJ2-1
CASSSLTSGDLNNEQFF
TGTGCCAGCAGTTCCCTGACTAGCGGGGATTTAAACAATGAGCAGTTCTTC
>TRBV20-1|TRBD1|few|TRBJ1-1
CSAQNPDRALMNTEAFF
TGCAGTGCTCAAAACCCGGACAGGGCCCTTATGAACACTGAAGCTTTCTTT
>TRBV29-1|TRBD1|-|TRBJ2-3
CSVEIVGDRGEDTQYF
TGCAGCGTTGAAATTGTCGGGGACAGGGGAGAGGATACGCAGTATTTT
>TRBV7-9|TRBD2|many|TRBJ2-3
CASSFSSGVTDTQYF
TGTGCCAGCAGCTTTTCTAGCGGGGTCACAGATACGCAGTATTTT
>TRBV5-1|TRBD1|-|TRBJ2-7
CASRGGQGFYEQYF
TGCGCCAGCAGAGGGGGACAGGGTTTCTACGAGCAGTACTTC
>TRBV7-2|-|few|TRBJ2-7
CASSLAKGSVYEQYF
TGTGCCAGCAGCTTAGCGAAAGGAAGTGTCTACGAGCAGTACTTC
>TRBV6-6|-|-|TRBJ2-7
CASRTGLYHEQYF
TGTGCCAGCAGGACGGGACTTTACCACGAGCAGTACTTC
>TRBV6-1|-|many|TRBJ1-1
CASSDRKIPRAEAFF
TGTGCCAGCAGTGACAGGAAGATACCTCGGGCTGAAGCTTTCTTT
>TRBV7-3|-|-|TRBJ1-1
CASSPGVQVPDTEAFF
TGTGCCAGCAGCCCCGGAGTACAGGTTCCGGACACTGAAGCTTTCTTT
>TRBV28|TRBD1|few|TRBJ1-2
CASSGLRDSNYGYTF
TGTGCCAGCAGTGGTCTTAGGGACAGTAACTATGGCTACACCTTC
>TRBV4-2|-|-|TRBJ1-2
CASSQTTGQSSNYGYTF
TGTGCCAGCAGCCAAACAACGGGGCAGTCCTCAAACTATGGCTACACCTTC
>TRBV7-9|-|-|TRBJ2-3
CASSPDRGRGTDTQYF
TGTGCCAGCAGCCCGGACCGTGGGAGAGGCACAGATACGCAGTATTTT
>TRBV5-4|TRBD2|-|TRBJ2-3
CASSLAGSGGTDTQYF
TGTGCCAGCAGCTTGGCGGGTAGCGGGGGCACAGATACGCAGTATTTT
>TRBV11-2|-|many|TRBJ2-2
CASSAPTGELFF
TGTGCCAGCAGCGCCCCTACCGGGGAGCTGTTTTTT
>TRBV3-1|-|few|TRBJ2-7
CASSQRRFSSGYEQYF
TGTGCCAGCAGCCAAAGACGTTTTAGCAGCGGCTACGAGCAGTACTTC
>TRBV20-1|TRBD1|-|TRBJ1-5
CSARDRTGAGNQPQHF
TGCAGTGCTAGGGACAGGACCGGGGCGGGCAATCAGCCCCAGCATTTT